Listed here are 2 T cell receptor beta chains from one sample, sequenced in a study of blood T cell repertoires in COVID-19. Libraries were prepared by immunoSEQ multiplex PCR; TCRdb keeps only in-frame clonotypes and omits some of them. The sample has roughly 68,000 clones; roughly 71% are singletons. Sample: peripheral blood. The receptors originated from a man between 60 and 70 years old with COVID-19, enrolled during active disease.

This sequence joins TRBV12-1 and TRBJ1-3; the table's D call, TRBD1, has no DNA check behind it. TRBV12-1 is a known pseudogene. The length of the CDR3 is 18 residues. The CDR3 DNA reads as TGTGCCAGCAGCTTTGCGACTACCGGGACAGGGGCTGGAAACACCATATATTTT. Translation: CASSFATTGTGAGNTIYF.

The genes are TRBV29-1 and TRBJ2-7; 10 bases are a match to TRBD2. CDR1 and CDR2 (germline): SQVTM, ANQGSEA. This CDR3 has 13 amino acids. V dropped 4 bases and J dropped 5; count of bases not matched to a gene: 5. This CDR3 reads CSVASGSGNEQYF. As DNA, the CDR3 is TGCAGCGTTGCTAGCGGGAGTGGAAACGAGCAGTACTTC.